A selection of T cell receptor beta chains follows, all from one sample in a study of T cells in Graves' hyperthyroidism and ophthalmopathy. TCRdb reprocessed the multiplex PCR reads via MiXCR and lists one record per CDR3 protein. The sample comprises fewer than 600,000 distinct CDR3 sequences, around 13% of which are singletons, and around 13% rests with the top ten. Sequencing was carried out using blood. The receptors come from a woman in her 40s with Graves' hyperthyroidism. Each CDR3 is given with its conserved first and last residue. The order of the fields is clone size, CDR3 length, D gene, V gene, J gene, CDR3 DNA, CDR3 protein. D genes are given only for firm matches. Size is omitted from some rows. Given values are once, few, many or a class for expanded clones.

-,13,TRBD1,TRBV29-1,TRBJ2-7,TGCAGCGTTGCCGACAGGGGTCAGCACGAGCAGTACTTC,CSVADRGQHEQYF
many,16,-,TRBV4-1,TRBJ2-5,TGCGCCAGCAGGCGTTTATTCACCGTCCGTCAGGAGACCCAGTACTTC,CASRRLFTVRQETQYF
many,15,TRBD2,TRBV10-3,TRBJ2-1,TGTGCCATCAGTGATAGACTAGCGGACTACAATGAGCAGTTCTTC,CAISDRLADYNEQFF
many,16,TRBD2,TRBV10-3,TRBJ2-1,TGTGCCATCAGGGGGAGCGGGAGTCCTGATATTAATGAGCAGTTCTTC,CAIRGSGSPDINEQFF
many,16,TRBD1,TRBV5-1,TRBJ1-3,TGCGCCAGCAGCTGGGGGACAGGCGGCGCTGGAAACACCATATATTTT,CASSWGTGGAGNTIYF
many,14,-,TRBV11-1,TRBJ2-3,TGTGCCAGCAGCTTTACCCTAGAGACAGGCGAACAGTATTTT,CASSFTLETGEQYF
many,18,TRBD2,TRBV5-1,TRBJ2-5,TGCGCCAGCAGCTCAGACGGGACTAGCGGGAGTTTGTTAGAGACCCAGTACTTC,CASSSDGTSGSLLETQYF
many,14,-,TRBV2,TRBJ1-4,TGTGCCAGCAATACAGATTTCCTTGGGGAAAAACTGTTTTTT,CASNTDFLGEKLFF
-,13,-,TRBV19,TRBJ2-2,TGTGCCAGTATACCAGCTAACACCGGGGAGCTGTTTTTT,CASIPANTGELFF
many,18,TRBD2,TRBV28,TRBJ2-3,TGTGCCAGCCTATTAGGGAGTAGCGGGAGTTGGGGCACAGATACGCAGTATTTT,CASLLGSSGSWGTDTQYF
many,15,-,TRBV5-1,TRBJ2-1,TGCGCCAGCAGCTTGGTGGGGGGTAGGGACAATGAGCAGTTCTTC,CASSLVGGRDNEQFF
-,15,-,TRBV27,TRBJ2-5,TGTGCCAGCAGTTTAAAGCGGCCGGGGGCGGAGACCCAGTACTTC,CASSLKRPGAETQYF
-,13,-,TRBV2,TRBJ1-4,TGTGCCAGCAGTGCGGCAGCCCTCCAGGAACTGTTTTTT,CASSAAALQELFF
-,13,-,TRBV18,TRBJ1-5,TGTACCAGCTCACCAGGGTTGAATCAGCCCCAGCATTTT,CTSSPGLNQPQHF
-,16,-,TRBV5-1,TRBJ2-3,TGCGCCAGCAGCTTGGCCCCAGCCGCGGGCACAGATACGCAGTATTTT,CASSLAPAAGTDTQYF
-,15,TRBD1,TRBV6-2/TRBV6-3,TRBJ2-5,TGTGCCAGCAGCCCGCGCGGACAGGGGATCCCAGACCAGTACTTC,CASSPRGQGIPDQYF
many,15,-,TRBV28,TRBJ1-2,TGTGCCAGCAGTCAAGACCAACAGGGAACGGATGGCTACACCTTC,CASSQDQQGTDGYTF
many,13,-,TRBV2,TRBJ1-5,TGTGCCAGCAGGGGGGAGAGCAATCAGCCCCAGCATTTT,CASRGESNQPQHF
many,14,-,TRBV3-1,TRBJ2-3,TGTGCCAGCAGCCGGACTGGACGCACAGATACGCAGTATTTT,CASSRTGRTDTQYF
many,13,-,TRBV28,TRBJ1-1,TGTGCCAGCACCTCTTGGCGGAACACTGAAGCTTTCTTT,CASTSWRNTEAFF
many,16,TRBD2,TRBV7-2,TRBJ2-3,TGTGCCAGCAGCCCGAAACGGGCGGGAGATACGGATACGCAGTATTTT,CASSPKRAGDTDTQYF
many,16,TRBD1,TRBV3-1,TRBJ2-3,TGTGCCAGCAGCCAAGATGGGGGACAGGGTTTTGATACGCAGTATTTT,CASSQDGGQGFDTQYF
-,16,TRBD2,TRBV7-3,TRBJ2-2,TGTGCCAGCAGGGGGACTAGCGCGGGGAACACCGGGGAGCTGTTTTTT,CASRGTSAGNTGELFF
many,14,TRBD1,TRBV24-1,TRBJ2-2,TGTGCCACCAGTGAACAGGGGAGCACCGGGGAGCTGTTTTTT,CATSEQGSTGELFF
many,15,-,TRBV6-5,TRBJ2-5,TGTGCCAGCAGTTACTTCCGGGACGGCCAAGAGACCCAGTACTTC,CASSYFRDGQETQYF
many,14,-,TRBV28,TRBJ2-7,TGTGCCAGCACCCCCGGGCTACTAACCTACGAGCAGTACTTC,CASTPGLLTYEQYF
many,12,-,TRBV20-1,TRBJ2-5,TGCAGTGCTAGAGGGTTAAGGGAGACCCAGTACTTC,CSARGLRETQYF
-,13,TRBD2,TRBV6-1,TRBJ2-1,TGTGCCAGCAGAACACTAGCGGTCAATGAGCAGTTCTTC,CASRTLAVNEQFF